Sequencing of this T cell receptor (beta chain) was carried out in a study of cytomegalovirus exposure and HLA in healthy donors (dated by TCRdb to 2016 to 2017). Broadly, across the study: An earlier analysis of some 600 of the donors reported about 300 Gb of sequence data and about 120 million unique TCR beta sequences obtained from about 179 million T cells. An early release covering just under 650 HLA-typed donors comprised 250 to 350 gigabases of sequencing data and approximately 80 million unique TCR sequences. The genetic ancestry cluster associated with self-reported Caucasian donors included over 80% of the roughly 400 genotyped donors. The study was designed to test whether signatures of past pathogen exposure could be identified by cataloging public T cell receptors. Using immunosequencing, the study profiled T cell repertoires from about 620 subjects and related those repertoires to cytomegalovirus serostatus. Along with the approximately 700-subject first cohort, a separate validation cohort of over 90 different subjects was used. To predict cytomegalovirus infection status, the study brought together high-throughput TCR immunosequencing, statistical association of individual TCRs with disease status, and machine learning. In a later analysis, previously published TCR beta repertoires from about 640 donors were re-analyzed and high-resolution HLA genotyping was added so that TCR occurrence patterns could be studied. Rather than drawing on any new phenotypic data, the later analysis identified candidate immune exposures from TCR beta sequences and the way those sequences occurred across donors. An earlier analysis of 500 to 650 of the donors applied high-throughput TCR beta sequencing to assess whether each TCR beta V gene segment acted as functional or pseudogenic. Donor age, sex, ethnicity and CMV serostatus were compiled alongside the repertoire data. A later genetic analysis took genome-wide SNP genotypes for 398 of the 666 donors and used that subset as a discovery cohort. All discovery cohort repertoires had been generated on a single sequencing platform. Class I and class II HLA loci were covered by the typing at four-digit resolution. The number of donors typed differed by locus, with 629-630 for A, B, C, DRB1 and DQB1, about 500 for DQA1, approximately 580 for DPA1, and around 430 for DPB1. Because of strong linkage in the cohort, five DR-DQ haplotypes were treated as single units for association and clustering. On average, 235,054 unique TCR beta nucleotide sequences were sequenced per donor among a few hundred genotyped donors of the cohort, with roughly 18% of those sequences being non-productive. Beyond this particular receptor, the publication reports: The earlier analysis of nearly 600 of the donors excluded fewer than 20 rarely observed V segments, including chromosome 9 orphons, because counts were too low. Linkage disequilibrium might explain the correlated functional status among segregating V segments, but an unknown experimental factor could not be excluded. In an earlier analysis of some 500 of the donors, most TCR beta V segments appeared in productive rearrangements about 87% or about 30% of the time, broadly matching IMGT annotations. In both the original and validation cohorts, the classifier was reported to diagnose cytomegalovirus status with high specificity and sensitivity. Specific HLA alleles were associated with 15,000 to 20,000 TCR beta sequences at a false discovery rate of 0.05 in a later analysis. In the study, approximately 150 TCR beta chains were listed as associated with cytomegalovirus. A later genetic analysis reported fewer N-insertions in productive TCRs among donors in an Asian-associated ancestry cluster than the roughly 700-donor mean. V-gene and J-gene trimming of TCR beta chains was associated with a missense DCLRE1C variant in a later genetic analysis, and the association was replicated in an independent cohort. In a later analysis, HLA-associated TCR beta chains were found to be more clonally expanded and to have lower generation probabilities than equally common non-associated chains. Roughly uniform sequencing depth across donors was assumed in presence/absence analyses, although this assumption may not hold. In this cohort, only TCR beta chains were sequenced, and detectable features were limited by the absence of alpha or paired-chain data. In a later analysis, TCR association rates were found to vary across HLA loci, with the most associated TCRs seen for DRB1 alleles and the fewest for HLA-C alleles. In vitro tests confirmed that a few of the cytomegalovirus-associated TCR beta chains recognize cytomegalovirus antigens. Some IMGT-functional V segments, including TRBV6-2 and TRBV6-3, could not be distinguished by the 87-base-pair reads and were therefore excluded. A further reported finding was that TCR beta sequences accurately predicted the HLA-A and HLA-B alleles for most subjects in the first cohort. Most CMV-associated TCR beta chains appeared to be HLA-restricted in a later analysis, and the HLA associations seemed to be driven largely by CMV exposure. Across donors, most TCR sequences were observed very rarely, whereas some public TCRs were present in many individuals. CMV serostatus was the only immune exposure information available for the cohort. Because HLA typing was missing for some donors at each locus, association tests included only the typed subset. According to a later analysis, parvovirus B19, influenza, CMV and Epstein-Barr virus appeared linked to several top co-occurrence clusters. A cluster of highly shared sequence variants was judged likely to be a technical artifact of the sequencing pipeline. The authors suggested that the approach could potentially be generalized to other disease states and immunological phenotypes. Strong co-occurrence of HLA alleles, especially DR and DQ, made assigning TCR associations to individual alleles difficult.

The CDR3 numbers 13 residues from cysteine through phenylalanine. The DNA shown is the 39-base CDR3, in frame from base 1. For CDR1 and CDR2, the germline V gene (reference sequence) lists LNHNV and YYDKDF. In its sample, this clone was seen many times. This receptor's antigen is unknown. A read error may produce the germline difference seen at one junction end. Library construction relied on the immunoSEQ multiplex PCR assay. The multiplex PCR relied on a mix of 60 forward primers for TCR Vbeta segments and 13 reverse primers for TCR Jbeta segments. The CDR3 region of rearranged TCR beta genes was amplified from genomic DNA with a multiplex PCR assay. The amplified TCR beta libraries were sequenced on the Illumina HiSeq System as 87-base-pair reads. The original pipeline was this. A later analysis tallied roughly 80 million unique TCR beta chains across the roughly 610 repertoires, and around 12 million of those chains were shared by two or more donors. Raw reads were error-corrected and collapsed into unique sequences by a nearest-neighbor algorithm in which closely related sequences were merged to remove PCR and sequencing errors. V, D and J gene segments were assigned by aligning CDR3 sequences to IMGT reference sequences. For a sequence to be retained, at least a six-nucleotide match to both a V gene segment and a J gene segment was required. Rearrangements were called productive when the CDR3 lacked stop codons and stayed in frame with V and J; all others were non-productive. CDR3 was defined by IMGT convention, running from the second conserved V-encoded cysteine to the conserved J-encoded phenylalanine. The earlier analysis of fewer than 700 of the donors excluded sequences that lacked an unambiguous match to a single V gene segment. In an earlier analysis of 587 of the donors, a V segment was called functional when productive rearrangements were above 56.7%, and segregating when the standard deviation between donors exceeded 5%. To diagnose cytomegalovirus status from the catalog of TCR beta chain sequences, a statistical classification framework was built. In a later analysis, V and J genes were assigned by comparing TCR nucleotide sequences against IMGT/GENE-DB human TR gene sequences. A later analysis assigned CDR3 sequences and most-parsimonious VDJ recombination scenarios with the TCRdist pipeline. A later analysis defined each TCR beta chain by its CDR3 amino acid sequence plus V-gene family, and excluded reads lacking a unique V-gene family. In a later analysis, approximately 590 highly shared, low-generation-probability nucleotide sequences were removed to address suspected cross-contamination and a sequencing artifact. In a later analysis, a clonal expansion index was calculated for each public chain from normalized within-repertoire ranks of inferred template counts. Generation probabilities in a later analysis came from a VDJ recombination model fitted to out-of-frame rearrangements, and those results were checked against IGoR. A later analysis scored TCR-TCR, TCR-HLA and TCR-CMV co-occurrence with hypergeometric tests, applying a repertoire-size bias correction to TCR pairs. In a later analysis, false discovery rates were estimated by permuting HLA or CMV assignments 20 times. In a later analysis, co-occurring TCRs were grouped using DBSCAN, with TCRdist sequence similarity added in when clustering inside HLA-allele-positive subsets. Repertoires with fewer than 30,000 or more than 120,000 public chains were left out of co-occurrence clustering, as were about 5 repertoires with anomalous nucleotide sharing. TCRdb retrieved this table from immuneACCESS and kept in-frame rearrangements only. Not all clones are present; in checked studies, unresolved V genes account for under half, and no reason is known for the remainder. The V and J calls and the clone size are those of that table, but D and trimming were determined from the DNA. The sample contains about 95,000 clones, around 70% of them found a single time. The ten most abundant clones make up approximately 16% of the sample.

The cohort consisted of 666 healthy bone marrow donors. Cohort members were all nominally healthy when sampled, although unrecorded immune exposures were likely present. The donor was CMV seropositive and belonged to the group of a few hundred seropositive cohort members. Each donor provided a peripheral blood sample, and peripheral blood mononuclear cells were used for TCR beta sequencing. Genomic DNA extraction from the blood cell samples was performed with the Qiagen DNeasy Blood Extraction Kit. The sequencing input was PBMCs. The source is a woman aged 45-65 years in good health and CMV-seropositive. The V and J genes are TRBV15 and TRBJ1-4, with 7 junctional bases fitting TRBD1. The DNA sequence follows: TGTGCCACCAGCAGAGAGTATACAGGGGCCCTAAATTTT. Its translation is CATSREYTGALNF.